This TCR beta chain was captured by sequencing in a study of human T cells and chemical hapten exposure. Study-level information: Variation in per-sample TCR yields came mainly from small pooled library volume differences.

Remarks on this clonotype: Its antigen remains unidentified.

One entry per CDR3 protein, called by TCRdb with MiXCR from the RACE reads. The data contain about 340,000 distinct CDR3 sequences, around 7% of them seen just once; the ten biggest clones take up about 8%. Findings and limits, study-wide: Counts of expanded TCRs at PT1 were positively correlated with patch test score.

The time point: patch test 1, 2 weeks after DPC sensitization. Treatment denoted: therapeutic diphenylcyclopropenone sensitization with weekly scalp DPC. It was unfractionated whole blood from which total RNA was extracted. CDR3 size: 11 residues. V dropped 0 bases and J dropped 9 bases, with 6 bases sitting between them. Germline V lookup: CDR1 SGHNT, CDR2 YYREEE (reference sequence). The rearrangement uses TRBV5-4 and TRBJ1-2; D gene unclear. Sequences were derived from whole blood, sampled in connection with sensitization to the hapten diphenylcyclopropenone (DPC). The sequence was obtained from a woman under 30 with alopecia areata. Some clones in this sample may be carry-over from other donors' samples. CDR3 amino acids: CASSLEKSYTF. The CDR3 coding sequence is TGTGCCAGCAGCTTGGAAAAGAGCTACACCTTC.